This TCR beta chain comes out of a study of blood T cell repertoires in COVID-19 (dated by TCRdb to 2020 to 2021). In the study overall: The collaborator samples originated in the United States, Italy and Spain and spanned the acute and convalescent phases of COVID-19. The material from the prospective study consisted of cDNA or gDNA derived from T cells, B-cell-depleted T cells, or PBMCs. Subjects who had been exposed to COVID-19, were actively infected with it, or had recovered from it provided the deeply sampled blood TCRbeta repertoires that made up the dataset. The repertoires were made available in a free public database intended to serve as a resource for research on the immune response to SARS-CoV-2. Samples were obtained from the ongoing ImmuneRACE study (first 160 participants) and from 1,254 subjects provided by 6 global collaborators. The sample metadata nearly always contained a de-identified subject ID, COVID-19 status, age in years and sex. Where available, HLA class I and class II types were taken from metadata supplied by the sample provider and were not determined by assay-based typing.

What the research found in general, with its limitations: Clinical and demographic metadata were provided uncurated, with the amount varying by source and participant.

A remark on this clone: No cognate antigen has been identified for it. There are no base qualities to consult, and no much larger clone falls within one base.

TCRbeta CDR3 regions were amplified from genomic DNA using the immunoSEQ Assay, a bias-controlled multiplex PCR. The original pipeline was this. The number of nucleated cells in each sample was estimated by amplification of reference gene primers within the assay. To quantify the absolute abundance of each unique TCRbeta CDR3 rearrangement, sequence reads were collapsed and filtered. For each sample, productive Simpson clonality was calculated as the square root of Simpson's diversity index across productive rearrangements. As stored in TCRdb, this immuneACCESS dataset retains in-frame rearrangements with V and J assigned. A fraction of the clones does not appear; measured against another copy, unresolved V genes explain less than half of the discrepancy, and the remainder lacks a known reason. D and trimming come from the DNA, and the V and J calls and clone size come from that table. In all, the sample holds 350,000 to 450,000 clones, and roughly 89% of those were seen once. 1.5% to 2% of the sample lies in the top ten.

In the prospective study, participants were 18 to 89 years old, resided in approximately 25 geographic areas of the United States, and were enrolled through a virtual design. In the prospective study, participants were assigned to cohorts based on the clinical history participants reported in a screening survey and a study questionnaire. Recovered participants in ImmuneRACE Cohort 3 were defined as having two consecutive negative NP/OP PCR tests, clearance from a healthcare professional, or resolution of symptoms. In the prospective study, whole blood, serum and a nasopharyngeal or oropharyngeal swab were collected from each participant by mobile phlebotomists. Over an approximately 2-month period, participants in the prospective study had the option of providing additional blood draws and questionnaires. Before DNA extraction, prospective study blood samples were shipped either frozen or at room temperature.

The receptor's source is a woman aged 30 to 39 who had recovered from COVID-19. The sample consisted of PBMCs or T cells enriched from blood (not recorded which).

The CDR3 is CASSQQGRNTEAFF. DNA sequence: TGTGCCAGCAGCCAACAGGGGCGGAACACTGAAGCTTTCTTT. The rearranged chain carries TRBV7-3 and TRBJ1-1; the central 7 bases match TRBD1. The CDR3 goes from the cysteine to the phenylalanine over 14 residues. The only DNA kept is the CDR3, 42 bases in frame from the first base. The V end gives up 5 bases and the J end 1 base, leaving 4 bases in the junction not matched to a gene. In the germline V gene, CDR1 corresponds to SGHTA and CDR2 to FQGTGA.